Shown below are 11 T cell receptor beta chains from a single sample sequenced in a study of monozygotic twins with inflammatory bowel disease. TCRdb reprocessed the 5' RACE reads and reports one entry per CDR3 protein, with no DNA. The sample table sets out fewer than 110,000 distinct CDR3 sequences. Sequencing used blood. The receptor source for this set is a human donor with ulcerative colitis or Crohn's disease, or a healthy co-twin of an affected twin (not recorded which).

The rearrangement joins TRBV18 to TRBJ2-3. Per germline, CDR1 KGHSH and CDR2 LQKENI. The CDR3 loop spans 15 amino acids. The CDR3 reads CASSPAASSTDTQYF.

Here the CDR3 reads CSGGSNGGRGDTQYF. This sequence joins TRBV29-1 and TRBJ2-3; TCRdb indicates TRBD1, and absent DNA this call remains unverified. Per the germline V gene, CDR1 is SQVTM and CDR2 is ANQGSEA. The CDR3 sequence is 15 residues long.

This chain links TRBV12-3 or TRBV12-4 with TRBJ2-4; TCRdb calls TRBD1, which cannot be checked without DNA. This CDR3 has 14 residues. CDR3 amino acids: CASSPGQGPFIQYF.

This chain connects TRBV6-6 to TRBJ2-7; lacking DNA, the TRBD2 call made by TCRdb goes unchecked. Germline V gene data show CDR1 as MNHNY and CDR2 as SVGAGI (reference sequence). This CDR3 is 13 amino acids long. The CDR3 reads CASCPAGTYEQYF.

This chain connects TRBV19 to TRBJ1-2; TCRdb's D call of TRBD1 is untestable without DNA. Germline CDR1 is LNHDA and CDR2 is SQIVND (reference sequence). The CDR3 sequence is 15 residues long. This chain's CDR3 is CAARDRVTVDYGYTF.

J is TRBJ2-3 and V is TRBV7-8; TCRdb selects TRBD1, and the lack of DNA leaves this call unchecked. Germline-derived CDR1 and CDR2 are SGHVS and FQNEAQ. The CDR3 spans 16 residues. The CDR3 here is CACSRRQGYREDTQYF.

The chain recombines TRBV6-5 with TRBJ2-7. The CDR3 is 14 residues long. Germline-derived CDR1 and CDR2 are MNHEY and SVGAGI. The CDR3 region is CASSFRGGTYEQYF.

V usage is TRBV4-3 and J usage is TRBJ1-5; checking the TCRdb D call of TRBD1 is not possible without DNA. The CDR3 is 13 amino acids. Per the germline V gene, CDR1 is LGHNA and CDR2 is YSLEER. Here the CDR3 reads CASSQDEGRPQHF.

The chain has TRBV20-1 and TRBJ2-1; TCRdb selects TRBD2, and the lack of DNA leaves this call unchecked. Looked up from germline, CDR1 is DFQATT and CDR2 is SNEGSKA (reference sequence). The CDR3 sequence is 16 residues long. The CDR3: CSADDKRGGLGDEQFF.

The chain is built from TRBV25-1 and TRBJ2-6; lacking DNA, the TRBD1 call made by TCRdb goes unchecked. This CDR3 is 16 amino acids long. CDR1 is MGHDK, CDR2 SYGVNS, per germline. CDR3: CASSGGTGTGANVLTF. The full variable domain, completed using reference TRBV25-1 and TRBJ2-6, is EADIYQTPRYLVIGTGKKITLECSQTMGHDKMYWYQQDPGMELHLIHYSYGVNSTEKGDLSSESTVSRIRTEHFPLTLESARPSHTSQYLCASSGGTGTGANVLTFGAGSRLTVL.

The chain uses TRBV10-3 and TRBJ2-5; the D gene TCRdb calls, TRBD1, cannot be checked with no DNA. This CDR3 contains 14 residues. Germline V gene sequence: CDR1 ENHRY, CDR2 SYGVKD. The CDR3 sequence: CAISPGQGQETQYF.